Below are 5 T cell receptor beta chains sequenced from a single sample in a study of relationships among human T cell subsets. The T cell receptor alpha and beta CDR3 regions were amplified from mRNA by semiquantitative ARM-PCR. ARM-PCR used tagged nested gene-specific primers, then communal superprimers for exponential amplification. Using its own MiXCR run on the multiplex PCR reads, TCRdb lists one record per CDR3 protein. The sample contains 2,500 to 3,000 distinct CDR3 sequences, 70% to 85% of which appear only once. Sequenced sample: total T cells sorted from blood. The receptors stem from a man aged 40-50 years in good health.

This chain connects TRBV4-2 to TRBJ2-3, with 9 bases matching TRBD2. The germline CDR1 and CDR2 sequences are LGHNA and YNFKEQ. The CDR3 is made up of 14 amino acids. The junction had 1 base not matched to a gene; V was cut back by 0 bases and J by 6 bases. The CDR3 sequence is CASSQELAGDTQYF. The CDR3 nucleotides are TGTGCCAGCAGCCAAGAACTAGCGGGCGATACGCAGTATTTT.

CDR3 in amino acids: CASSLRAGGMTQHF. The DNA of the CDR3 is TGTGCCAGCAGTTTACGGGCAGGGGGCATGACCCAGCATTTT. The chain recombines TRBV12-3 or TRBV12-4 with TRBJ1-5; 8 bases align to TRBD1. V shed 2 bases and J 11 bases; nucleotides not matched to a gene: 8. The CDR3 runs to 14 residues.

A single count supports this clonotype. The chain couples TRBV28 to TRBJ2-7; D not resolved. Germline loops: CDR1 MDHEN, CDR2 SYDVKM. V lost 3 bases and J 0 bases, leaving 15 bases between the germline ends. This CDR3 has 16 amino acids. The CDR3 DNA reads as TGTGCCAGCAGTTTTACGTACCGGGCGTTCTCCTACGAGCAGTACTTC. It is translated as CASSFTYRAFSYEQYF. Supplemented by reference TRBV28 and TRBJ2-7, the full variable domain reads DVKVTQSSRYLVKRTGEKVFLECVQDMDHENMFWYRQDPGLGLRLIYFSYDVKMKEKGDIPEGYSVSREKKERFSLILESASTNQTSMYLCASSFTYRAFSYEQYFGPGTRLTVT.

The gene calls are TRBV5-1 and TRBJ2-7, with 10 bases aligning to TRBD1. After removal of 4 bases from V and 6 bases from J, the junction contained 7 bases not matched to a gene. Per germline, CDR1 SGHRS and CDR2 YFSETQ. The CDR3 is 14 residues long. The CDR3 protein is CASSRDRGQVEQYF. The CDR3 DNA sequence: TGCGCCAGCAGCCGAGACAGGGGGCAGGTCGAGCAGTACTTC.

The rearrangement links TRBV5-5 to TRBJ2-7; D remains ambiguous. Trimming removed 2 bases from V and 0 bases from J, with 6 bases in between. Germline lookup yields CDR1 SGHKS and CDR2 YYEKEE (reference sequence). The CDR3 sequence is 13 residues long. The CDR3 sequence is CASSFPVSYEQYF. DNA for the CDR3: TGTGCCAGCAGCTTCCCAGTCTCCTACGAGCAGTACTTC.